The 15 T cell receptor beta chains reported below all come from one sample, sequenced in a study of blood T cell repertoires in COVID-19. TCRdb's table, derived via immunoSEQ multiplex PCR, lists solely in-frame clones and lacks some. The data contain hundreds of thousands of clones, roughly 85% of them seen just once; the ten biggest clones take up about 1.9%. The sequenced sample was PBMCs or T cells enriched from blood (not recorded which). Source of these receptors: a woman aged 25 to 45 who had been exposed to COVID-19.

The chain uses TRBV7-9 and TRBJ1-2; 10 bases agree with TRBD1. The CDR3 consists of 15 residues. Losses at the gene ends were 5 bases for V and 0 bases for J; bases not matched to a gene: 3. CDR1 and CDR2 (germline): SEHNR, FQNEAQ (reference sequence). CDR3: CASSNGQGANYGYTF. The CDR3 nucleotides read TGTGCCAGCAGCAATGGACAGGGGGCTAACTATGGCTACACCTTC.

This clone appeared a single time. V usage is TRBV28 and J usage is TRBJ1-5, with unresolved D. V lost 4 bases to trimming and J lost 11 bases, with 12 bases between them. Germline V lookup: CDR1 MDHEN, CDR2 SYDVKM. The CDR3 consists of 12 residues. For the CDR3, the DNA is TGTGCCAGCAGTTCCGTTAGTGTAGCCCAGCATTTT. Amino acid sequence: CASSSVSVAQHF.

CDR3 DNA: TGTGCCAGCAGTTTAGAAGGGGTACAGCCCCAGCATTTT. This translates into CASSLEGVQPQHF. The J gene is TRBJ1-5, the V gene TRBV12-3 or TRBV12-4; D might be TRBD1 (5 bases). The V gene lost 1 base and the J gene lost 7 bases, with 8 bases spanning the gap. The CDR3 totals 13 residues.

The V and J genes are TRBV7-9 and TRBJ1-5, with unresolved D. CDR1 SEHNR and CDR2 FQNEAQ come from the germline V gene (reference sequence). The length of the CDR3 is 13 residues. V lost 2 bases, J lost 6 bases, and 8 bases lay in between. The CDR3 DNA reads as TGTGCCAGCAGCTTATTCGAGGCTCAGCCCCAGCATTTT. Translating gives CASSLFEAQPQHF.

V gene TRBV7-2 combines with J gene TRBJ1-2; the D is unclear. CDR3 size: 14 residues. The germline gives CDR1 SGHTA, CDR2 FQGNSA. Trimming pared 3 bases from V and 3 bases from J, leaving 11 bases between. CDR3 DNA sequence: TGTGCCAGCAGCTTTCAGACGGGAGACTATGGCTACACCTTC. This encodes CASSFQTGDYGYTF.

The chain links TRBV19 to TRBJ2-5; 12 positions agree with TRBD2. Trimming at V came to 7 bases and at J to 9 bases, leaving 9 bases not matched to a gene. This CDR3 spans 14 amino acids. Germline V gives CDR1 LNHDA, CDR2 SQIVND (reference sequence). The DNA for the CDR3 is TGTGCCAGTAATATCGGGGCTAGCGGGGGGGCCCAGTACTTC. This translates into CASNIGASGGAQYF.

There are a few counts of this clone. This chain joins TRBV11-2 and TRBJ2-7; D is unclear. Trimming removed 1 base from V and 4 bases from J, with 17 bases in between. The CDR3 consists of 16 residues. Germline CDR1 reads SGHAT; CDR2 reads FQNNGV. DNA of the CDR3: TGTGCCAGCAGCTTAGGCCCCGGGTCTGCTTTATACGAGCAGTACTTC. It specifies CASSLGPGSALYEQYF.

On this clone: It may be a read error: a sequence one base away is much more abundant. Other nucleotide sequences in the sample specify the same CDR3. CDR3 loop: CASSETGNTEAFF. In DNA form, the CDR3 reads TGTGCCAGCAGTGAGACAGGGAACACTGAAGCTTTCTTT. The chain combines TRBV2 with TRBJ1-1; D possibly corresponds to TRBD1 (6 bases). Trimming stripped 3 bases from V and 1 base from J, with 6 bases between. There are 13 residues in the CDR3. Germline CDR1 SNHLY, CDR2 FYNNEI.

The chain employs TRBV10-3 and TRBJ2-7; D gene ambiguous. The germline V and J ends were trimmed by 0 bases and 4 bases, with 10 bases remaining between them. Germline V gene lookup returns CDR1 ENHRY and CDR2 SYGVKD. The CDR3 is made up of 14 amino acids. CDR3 sequence (DNA): TGTGCCATCAGTGAGTCCCTCGAGTCTTACGAGCAGTACTTC. Translating gives CAISESLESYEQYF.

The rearrangement links TRBV24-1 to TRBJ2-4; tentative D call: TRBD2 (6 bases). The CDR3 runs 16 residues. Looked up from germline, CDR1 is KGHDR and CDR2 is SFDVKD. V was trimmed by 2 bases and J by 2 bases, leaving 12 bases between them. CDR3 coding DNA: TGTGCCACCAGTGATTCGGGGACTCAACCCAAAAACATTCAGTACTTC. Encoded protein: CATSDSGTQPKNIQYF.

In its sample, this clone was seen once. V is TRBV7-2 and J is TRBJ1-5; 8 bases agree with TRBD1. The CDR3 extends over 14 amino acids. The V segment lost 6 bases and the J segment 5 bases; nucleotides outside the gene matches: 6. In germline, CDR1 is SGHTA, CDR2 FQGNSA. The CDR3 is CASSRTGRHQPQHF. The CDR3 coding sequence is TGTGCCAGCAGTCGGACAGGGAGGCATCAGCCCCAGCATTTT. The full variable domain, completed using reference TRBV7-2 and TRBJ1-5, is GAGVSQSPSNKVTEKGKDVELRCDPISGHTALYWYRQSLGQGLEFLIYFQGNSAPDKSGLPSDRFSAERTGGSVSTLTIQRTQQEDSAVYLCASSRTGRHQPQHFGDGTRLSIL.

The sample holds many counts of this clone. The chain recombines TRBV6-1 with TRBJ2-7, with TRBD1 identical over 9 bases. The CDR3 is 15 amino acids. Per germline, CDR1 MNHNS and CDR2 SASEGT. Losses at the gene ends were 1 base for V and 4 bases for J; bases not matched to a gene: 5. Here the CDR3 DNA reads TGTGCCAGCAGTGAAGTTCCGGGACAGGGATACGAGCAGTACTTC. It codes for CASSEVPGQGYEQYF.

The table lists this clone with a few counts. The V and J genes are TRBV19 and TRBJ1-2; no clear D gene. Germline V gene sequence: CDR1 LNHDA, CDR2 SQIVND (reference sequence). The CDR3 spans 16 residues. The V end lost 5 bases, the J end lost 0 bases, and 16 bases lay between the germline ends. The CDR3 DNA reads TGTGCCAGTAGTCCGTGGGTGGAGACCACTAACTATGGCTACACCTTC. This encodes CASSPWVETTNYGYTF.

This chain uses TRBV6-5 with TRBJ2-2; D is uncertain. Germline V gene lookup returns CDR1 MNHEY and CDR2 SVGAGI. Between the trimmed V and J ends, which lost 10 bases and 4 bases, there was a span of 16 bases. There are 14 residues in the CDR3. CDR3 region: CATGDSSFTGELFF. CDR3 nucleotides: TGTGCCACCGGAGACTCCAGCTTCACCGGGGAGCTGTTTTTT.

This chain uses TRBV4-2 with TRBJ1-1; TRBD1 matches at 7 bases. The V gene's germline CDR1 is LGHNA and CDR2 YNFKEQ. J lost 3 bases, V lost 4 bases, and 8 bases had no gene match. The CDR3 totals 15 residues. CDR3 sequence (DNA): TGTGCCAGCAGCCGGTCCGGGACAGAGTACACTGAAGCTTTCTTT. This gives the protein CASSRSGTEYTEAFF.